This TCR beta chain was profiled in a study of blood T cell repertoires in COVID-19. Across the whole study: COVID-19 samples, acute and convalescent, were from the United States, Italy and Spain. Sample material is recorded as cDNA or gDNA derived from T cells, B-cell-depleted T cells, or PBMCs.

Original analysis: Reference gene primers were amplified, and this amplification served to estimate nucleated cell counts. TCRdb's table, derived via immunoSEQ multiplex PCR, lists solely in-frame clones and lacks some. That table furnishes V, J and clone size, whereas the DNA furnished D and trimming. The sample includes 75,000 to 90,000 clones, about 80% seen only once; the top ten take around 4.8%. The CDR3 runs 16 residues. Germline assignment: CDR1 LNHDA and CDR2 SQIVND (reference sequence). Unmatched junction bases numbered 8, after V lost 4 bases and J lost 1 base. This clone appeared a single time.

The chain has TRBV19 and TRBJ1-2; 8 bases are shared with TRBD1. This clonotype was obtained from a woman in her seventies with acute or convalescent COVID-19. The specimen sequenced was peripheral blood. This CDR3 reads CASSTPGGRRNYGYTF. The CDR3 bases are TGTGCCAGTAGTACGCCAGGGGGCCGGCGTAACTATGGCTACACCTTC.